This T cell receptor (beta chain) originates from a study of T cell responses to AZD1222 COVID-19 vaccine. Study outcomes and limitations: Spike-specific TCR repertoires showed rising breadth and depth after two AZD1222 doses. Baseline serology detected seropositivity in only five or six AZD1222 recipients. Spike regions recognized by vaccine-associated CD4 TCRs spanned the protein, led by 160-218 and 743-854. It should be noted that donors were predominantly white British and more often female, and clonal diversity was possibly underestimated.

Looked up from germline, CDR1 is SGDLS and CDR2 is YYNGEE. The CDR3 covers 16 residues. Germline trimming cut 0 bases from V and 4 bases from J; bases unmatched to any gene: 4. Remarks on this clone: Its antigen is not known.

Repertoires were generated with immunoSEQ multiplex PCR, while TCRdb's copy carries only in-frame clones and drops some. The data contain more than 75,000 clones, 83% of them singletons. This sequence originates from an adult who received the AZD1222 COVID-19 vaccine. V gene TRBV9 combines with J gene TRBJ2-7; 13 bases align to TRBD2. Sequenced here: peripheral blood, sampled 28 days after the second AZD1222 dose. The CDR3 loop reads CASSVEATSGRYEQYF. The CDR3 coding sequence is TGTGCCAGCAGCGTAGAGGCGACTAGCGGGAGGTACGAGCAGTACTTC.